These 5 T cell receptor beta chains originate from one sample sequenced in a study of CD8 T cells in Susac syndrome. Reverse transcription of about 0.5 to 1 ug RNA was carried out with random hexamers. TCRdb passed the immunoSEQ multiplex PCR reads through MiXCR, listing each CDR3 protein once. The sample has 130,000 or so distinct CDR3 sequences, under 95% seen once; the top ten hold around 0.22%. Material: CD8+ T cells from PBMCs. Receptor source: a human donor with multiple sclerosis.

CDR3 loop: CASSLVGAPNEKLFF. The CDR3 DNA reads as TGTGCCAGCAGTTTAGTGGGCGCCCCTAATGAAAAACTGTTTTTT. The chain couples TRBV12-3 or TRBV12-4 to TRBJ1-4; D gene uncertain. The CDR3 totals 15 residues. The V end lost 1 base, the J end lost 3 bases, and 9 bases lay between the germline ends.

V gene TRBV2 combines with J gene TRBJ1-5; D is unclear. CDR1 SNHLY and CDR2 FYNNEI come from the germline V gene. V was pared by 3 bases and J by 6 bases, with 15 bases between. This CDR3 has 15 amino acids. This chain's CDR3 is CASSDLFGSGQPQHF. The CDR3 DNA reads TGTGCCAGCAGTGATCTGTTCGGTAGCGGTCAGCCCCAGCATTTT.

This clonotype appeared once. The chain uses TRBV13 and TRBJ2-6; D not certain. Trimming left V 5 bases short and J 1 base short, with 15 bases between. Per germline, CDR1 PRHDT and CDR2 FYEKMQ (reference sequence). The CDR3 spans 17 residues. CDR3 region: CASSQGVPISGANVLTF. The CDR3 DNA follows: TGTGCCAGCAGCCAAGGAGTCCCCATTTCTGGGGCCAACGTCCTGACTTTC.

This chain uses TRBV7-9 with TRBJ2-5; D is undetermined. Trimming removed 1 base at V and 0 bases at J, with 6 bases between. CDR1 is SEHNR, CDR2 FQNEAQ, per germline (reference sequence). The CDR3 totals 14 residues. In nucleotides, the CDR3 is TGTGCCAGCAGCTTAGACACGAACCAAGAGACCCAGTACTTC. It encodes CASSLDTNQETQYF. Variable domain in full (rest from reference TRBV7-9 and TRBJ2-5): DTGVSQNPRHKITKRGQNVTFRCDPISEHNRLYWYRQTLGQGPEFLTYFQNEAQLEKSRLLSDRFSAERPKGSFSTLEIQRTEQGDSAMYLCASSLDTNQETQYFGPGTRLLVL.

The CDR3 reads CASGSLVSDTQYF. The CDR3 region has the DNA TGTGCCAGCGGTAGTTTGGTCTCGGATACGCAGTATTTT. J is TRBJ2-3 and V is TRBV6-5; D is undetermined. The V and J ends lost 8 bases and 6 bases respectively, with 15 bases between them. Looked up from germline, CDR1 is MNHEY and CDR2 is SVGAGI. The CDR3 totals 13 residues.